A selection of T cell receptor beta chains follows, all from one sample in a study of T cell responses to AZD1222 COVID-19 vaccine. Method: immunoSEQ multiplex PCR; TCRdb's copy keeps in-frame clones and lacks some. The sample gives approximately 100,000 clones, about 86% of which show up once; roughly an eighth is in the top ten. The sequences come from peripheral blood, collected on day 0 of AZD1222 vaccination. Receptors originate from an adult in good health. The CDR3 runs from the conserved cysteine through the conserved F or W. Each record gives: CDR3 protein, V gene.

cdr3_aa: CAWSVRVTGYTF
v_call: TRBV30

cdr3_aa: CASSLAQGVGEQFF
v_call: TRBV7-2

cdr3_aa: CASSLGFGAETQYF
v_call: TRBV7-3

cdr3_aa: CASAWTATNEKLFF
v_call: TRBV7-2

cdr3_aa: CASSRVQGYEQFF
v_call: TRBV19

cdr3_aa: CASSPGGNTEAFF
v_call: TRBV11-3

cdr3_aa: CASSLARQGEAFF
v_call: TRBV7-2

cdr3_aa: CASRRGTSGSYEQYF
v_call: TRBV6-5

cdr3_aa: CAISGTGTSGNTIYF
v_call: TRBV10-3

cdr3_aa: CASSLRQTKTYSNQPQHF
v_call: TRBV6-2/TRBV6-3

cdr3_aa: CAISESGREETQYF
v_call: TRBV10-3

cdr3_aa: CASSTGSNQPQHF
v_call: TRBV7-6

cdr3_aa: CASRVIGTGELFF
v_call: TRBV2

cdr3_aa: CASSPDRANTEAFF
v_call: TRBV18

cdr3_aa: CASSLVGGPYEQYF
v_call: TRBV11-2

cdr3_aa: CASSQDLIGIRENTDTQYF
v_call: TRBV4-2

cdr3_aa: CAISAFGTSGRAGSQYF
v_call: TRBV10-3

cdr3_aa: CASSVQTSGTDTQYF
v_call: TRBV6-4

cdr3_aa: CSAGGSGRPPGEQFF
v_call: TRBV20-1

cdr3_aa: CASSFRDSSTDTQYF
v_call: TRBV5-1

cdr3_aa: CASSPNVVPTDTQYF
v_call: TRBV9

cdr3_aa: CASSPVIAGGGELFF
v_call: TRBV4-3

cdr3_aa: CASSLDSPGGSLLHF
v_call: TRBV28

cdr3_aa: CASSLPGASYEQYF
v_call: TRBV28

cdr3_aa: CASSQAATSSFSKQYF
v_call: TRBV3-1/TRBV3-2

cdr3_aa: CASSLSGRAADTQYF
v_call: TRBV27

cdr3_aa: CATTFGLAGEGETQYF
v_call: TRBV2

cdr3_aa: CASSLDSGSGNTIYF
v_call: TRBV7-9

cdr3_aa: CASASGRVDEQYF
v_call: TRBV6-5

cdr3_aa: CASSPPVAANTGELFF
v_call: TRBV7-8

cdr3_aa: CASSQERAGAGNEQFF
v_call: TRBV4-1

cdr3_aa: CASSLPTGVNEKLFF
v_call: TRBV5-1

cdr3_aa: CASSPPTRVNTGELFF
v_call: TRBV7-9

cdr3_aa: CSARQGVHEQYF
v_call: TRBV29-1

cdr3_aa: CASSPGRGRSEKLFF
v_call: TRBV11-2

cdr3_aa: CASTGFRDTEAFF
v_call: TRBV2

cdr3_aa: CASSEQSSSLGYEQYF
v_call: TRBV2

cdr3_aa: CASSQGIGATEAFF
v_call: TRBV3-1/TRBV3-2

cdr3_aa: CASSPWVF
v_call: TRBV12-3/TRBV12-4

cdr3_aa: CASSPGGRGNTGELFF
v_call: TRBV13

cdr3_aa: CASSLSGVGYTF
v_call: TRBV3-1/TRBV3-2

cdr3_aa: CASRGGTGGDSNQPQHF
v_call: TRBV19

cdr3_aa: CATSRDLGRSSGNTIYF
v_call: TRBV15

cdr3_aa: CASSVDRHPNTGELFF
v_call: TRBV9

cdr3_aa: CASRITGDDGYTF
v_call: TRBV19

cdr3_aa: CASRKGGSLYNEQFF
v_call: TRBV19

cdr3_aa: CSVTSGETQYF
v_call: TRBV29-1

cdr3_aa: CASSLGMGFEQYF
v_call: TRBV5-1

cdr3_aa: CASSPGEGSPQLLNTEAFF
v_call: TRBV18

cdr3_aa: CASSSASGTNTGELFF
v_call: TRBV19

cdr3_aa: CASSDGNQPQHF
v_call: TRBV9

cdr3_aa: CASTSGQADTEAFF
v_call: TRBV27

cdr3_aa: CASSFQGSGRQPQHF
v_call: TRBV5-6

cdr3_aa: CASSPGDANTGELFF
v_call: TRBV5-1

cdr3_aa: CASSLGGSPGVGEQYF
v_call: TRBV7-6